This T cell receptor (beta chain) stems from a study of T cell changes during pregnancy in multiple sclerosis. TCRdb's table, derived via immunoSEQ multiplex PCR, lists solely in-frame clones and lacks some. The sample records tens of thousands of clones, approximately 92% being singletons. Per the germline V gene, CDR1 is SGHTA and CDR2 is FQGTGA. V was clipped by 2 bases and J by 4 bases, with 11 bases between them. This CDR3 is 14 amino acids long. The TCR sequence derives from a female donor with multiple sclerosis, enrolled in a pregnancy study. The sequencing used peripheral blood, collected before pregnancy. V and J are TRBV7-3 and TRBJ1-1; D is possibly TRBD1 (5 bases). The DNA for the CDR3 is TGTGCCAGCAGCTTACTCAGGGCCGGCACTGAAGCTTTCTTT. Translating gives CASSLLRAGTEAFF.